This TCR beta chain comes out of a study of blood T cell repertoires in COVID-19. About the research overall: The samples span acute and convalescent COVID-19 from the United States, Italy and Spain.

The V gene lost 6 bases and the J gene lost 7 bases, with 9 bases spanning the gap. The CDR3 consists of 11 residues. In the original analysis: Reference gene primer amplification yielded estimated nucleated cell counts. Only in-frame clones appear in the TCRdb table, and some are missing; sequencing was by immunoSEQ multiplex PCR. V and J calls and clone size are as listed in that table; D and trimming were resolved from the DNA. Among 250,000 to 350,000 clones listed, about nine tenths were seen once. The receptor was derived from a woman aged 60-70 years with acute or convalescent COVID-19. J is TRBJ2-5 and V is TRBV12-3 or TRBV12-4; TRBD2 is a possible D gene (6 bases). The sample taken for sequencing was peripheral blood. Here the CDR3 DNA reads TGTGCCAGCAGGCGGGAAGCGACCCAGTACTTC. Amino acid sequence: CASRREATQYF.